These 32 T cell receptor beta chains were sequenced from one sample in a study of blood T cell repertoires in COVID-19. TCRdb's copy holds only in-frame clones and misses some; the assay was immunoSEQ multiplex PCR. The table includes approximately 100,000 clones, nearly 90% detected once. Material: peripheral blood. The receptors were gathered from a man aged 50 or older in a cohort sampled during active COVID-19.

This chain joins TRBV3-1 (or the pseudogene TRBV3-2) and TRBJ2-2, with TRBD1 matching 12 bases. Germline V gene lookup returns CDR1 LGHDT and CDR2 YNNKEL (reference sequence). The junction had 14 bases not matched to a gene; V was cut back by 4 bases and J by 8 bases. The CDR3 has 18 residues. In nucleotides, the CDR3 is TGTGCCAGCAGCCGCTGGCCAGCGGGACAGGGGGCGTCAGGGGAGCTGTTTTTT. Translating it yields CASSRWPAGQGASGELFF.

V gene TRBV28 combines with J gene TRBJ2-3; D is perhaps TRBD2 (6 bases). CDR1 MDHEN and CDR2 SYDVKM come from the germline V gene. The CDR3 contains 13 residues. Trimming stripped 5 bases from V and 4 bases from J, with 10 bases between. The CDR3 DNA is TGTGCCAGCAGTGAGCGGGTGCCAGATACGCAGTATTTT. The encoded protein is CASSERVPDTQYF.

This clone was detected once. The rearrangement links TRBV2 to TRBJ2-7, with 7 nucleotides matching TRBD1. The CDR3 contains 14 residues. The trim removed 8 bases at V and 4 bases at J, leaving 11 bases unmatched. Germline V gene data show CDR1 as SNHLY and CDR2 as FYNNEI. CDR3: CASGQEALPYEQYF. The CDR3 DNA reads as TGTGCCAGCGGACAGGAGGCCCTACCGTACGAGCAGTACTTC.

This sequence joins TRBV24-1 and TRBJ2-2, with a possible D match to TRBD2 (6 bases). In germline, CDR1 is KGHDR, CDR2 SFDVKD. This CDR3 spans 15 amino acids. V dropped 0 bases and J dropped 3 bases, with 7 bases sitting between them. CDR3 region: CATSDLGGDTGELFF. In nucleotides, the CDR3 is TGTGCCACCAGTGATTTGGGAGGGGACACCGGGGAGCTGTTTTTT.

This chain connects TRBV4-1 to TRBJ2-5; TRBD2 agrees at 10 bases. The ends lost 1 base at V and 1 base at J; junction bases unmatched: 6. CDR1 and CDR2 (germline): MGHRA, YSYEKL. The CDR3 totals 17 residues. CDR3 region: CASSQVESGGAQETQYF. As DNA, the CDR3 is TGCGCCAGCAGCCAAGTGGAGAGCGGGGGGGCCCAAGAGACCCAGTACTTC.

The J gene is TRBJ1-2, the V gene TRBV19, with 10 nucleotides matching TRBD1. Trimming cost V 5 bases and J 7 bases; bases outside gene matches: 13. CDR1 and CDR2 from the germline V gene are LNHDA and SQIVND (reference sequence). The CDR3 sequence is 16 residues long. The CDR3 DNA reads as TGTGCCAGTAGTCATGCCATGACAGGGGGCGCTTCTGGCTACACCTTC. Protein sequence: CASSHAMTGGASGYTF.

The chain has TRBV2 and TRBJ1-1, with TRBD1 matching over 11 bases. CDR3 size: 15 residues. The V gene's germline CDR1 is SNHLY and CDR2 FYNNEI. The V gene end was trimmed by 6 bases and the J gene end by 4 bases; junction bases not matched to a gene: 7. The CDR3 DNA is TGTGCCAGCAGCCGGGACAGGGGGGACGGCACTGAAGCTTTCTTT. Its translation is CASSRDRGDGTEAFF.

The chain links TRBV6-5 to TRBJ1-2; 7 bases agree with TRBD1. Germline values: CDR1 MNHEY, CDR2 SVGAGI. V gave up 5 bases and J gave up 4 bases; unmatched junction bases: 7. There are 14 residues in the CDR3. The CDR3 here is CASSPDRALYGYTF. The CDR3 bases are TGTGCCAGCAGTCCCGACAGGGCCCTCTATGGCTACACCTTC.

The chain couples TRBV19 to TRBJ1-6, with 9 bases fitting TRBD1. The CDR3 is 14 amino acids. The J segment lost 7 bases and the V segment lost 9 bases, leaving 7 bases of the junction unmatched. The V gene's germline CDR1 is LNHDA and CDR2 SQIVND (reference sequence). The CDR3 sequence: CASAAGTGNSPLHF. CDR3 nucleotide sequence: TGTGCCAGCGCGGCCGGGACAGGGAATTCACCCCTCCACTTT.

The chain joins TRBV10-3 to TRBJ1-1; 8 bases match TRBD1. This CDR3 spans 14 amino acids. Germline V gene data show CDR1 as ENHRY and CDR2 as SYGVKD. With V trimmed by 4 bases and J by 3 bases, 4 bases remained unmatched. The DNA of the CDR3 is TGTGCCATCAGTGGGGGACAGGCGCACACTGAAGCTTTCTTT. Protein: CAISGGQAHTEAFF.

J is TRBJ1-2 and V is TRBV6-5; D possibly corresponds to TRBD1 (5 bases). Trimming shortened V by 0 bases and J by 2 bases, and 7 bases separated the two germline ends. This CDR3 region has 14 residues. Germline-derived CDR1 and CDR2 are MNHEY and SVGAGI. In nucleotides, the CDR3 is TGTGCCAGCAGTTACTCGGGGGGGAACTATGGCTACACCTTC. It specifies CASSYSGGNYGYTF.

The chain couples TRBV14 to TRBJ2-1; 7 nucleotides align to TRBD2. After removal of 4 bases from V and 3 bases from J, the junction contained 6 bases not matched to a gene. Germline assignment: CDR1 SGHDN and CDR2 FVKESK. The CDR3 contains 15 residues. The CDR3 sequence: CASSPHRGVYNEQFF. CDR3 nucleotides: TGTGCCAGCAGCCCCCACCGGGGGGTCTACAATGAGCAGTTCTTC. The variable domain in full, completed from reference TRBV14 and TRBJ2-1, reads EAGVTQFPSHSVIEKGQTVTLRCDPISGHDNLYWYRRVMGKEIKFLLHFVKESKQDESGMPNNRFLAERTGGTYSTLKVQPAELEDSGVYFCASSPHRGVYNEQFFGPGTRLTVL.

This clone was observed once. This chain connects TRBV27 to TRBJ1-4; D might be TRBD1 (5 bases). Trimming removed 0 bases at V and 7 bases at J, with 18 bases between. Germline CDR1 is MNHEY and CDR2 is SMNVEV (reference sequence). The CDR3 is made up of 17 amino acids. The CDR3 bases are TGTGCCAGCAGTTTATCCCCGTTCGGGGCGGGGGGTGAAAAACTGTTTTTT. It yields the protein CASSLSPFGAGGEKLFF.

The rearrangement uses TRBV4-1 and TRBJ1-3; 8 bases align to TRBD1. With 0 bases clipped from V and 0 bases from J, the junction kept 10 bases outside the gene matches. Looked up from germline, CDR1 is MGHRA and CDR2 is YSYEKL. The CDR3 loop spans 19 amino acids. In DNA form, the CDR3 reads TGCGCCAGCAGCCAAGATACCACTCCCGACAGGGGCTCTGGAAACACCATATATTTT. Translated: CASSQDTTPDRGSGNTIYF.

The chain is built from TRBV7-6 and TRBJ2-4; perhaps TRBD2 as D (6 bases). From germline, CDR1 is SGHVS and CDR2 FNYEAQ. This CDR3 region has 15 residues. Trimming stripped 1 base from V and 9 bases from J, with 16 bases between. This chain's CDR3 is CASSLGTGGASIQYF. The CDR3 nucleotides are TGTGCCAGCAGCTTAGGGACGGGCGGGGCTAGCATTCAGTACTTC.

This chain uses TRBV3-1 (or the pseudogene TRBV3-2) with TRBJ2-3; the D gene is possibly TRBD2 (5 bases). The CDR3 runs 14 residues. Germline CDR1 and CDR2: LGHDT and YNNKEL (reference sequence). V was cut by 11 bases and J by 1 base, with 16 bases left in between. CDR3 residues: CASKGVVGTDTQYF. The CDR3 DNA reads TGTGCCTCAAAGGGAGTTGTTGGCACAGATACGCAGTATTTT.

The chain carries TRBV5-1 and TRBJ2-1, with 14 bases that match TRBD2. CDR3 length: 16 amino acids. CDR1 SGHRS and CDR2 YFSETQ come from the germline V gene. The ends lost 0 bases at V and 8 bases at J; junction bases unmatched: 4. The CDR3 protein is CASSLGLAGGQDEQFF. The CDR3 coding sequence is TGCGCCAGCAGCTTGGGACTAGCGGGGGGGCAGGATGAGCAGTTCTTC.

The J gene is TRBJ2-2, the V gene TRBV6-5; possible D gene TRBD2, 5 bases. The CDR3 covers 15 residues. Looked up from germline, CDR1 is MNHEY and CDR2 is SVGAGI. V was clipped by 7 bases and J by 0 bases, with 12 bases between them. DNA of the CDR3: TGTGCCAGCATCGGACTTGCAACGAACACCGGGGAGCTGTTTTTT. Translation: CASIGLATNTGELFF.

The chain carries TRBV7-9 and TRBJ2-7, with D possibly TRBD2 on 5 matching bases. V shed 4 bases and J shed 1 base, with 8 bases lying between them. Germline CDR1 and CDR2: SEHNR and FQNEAQ (reference sequence). This CDR3 is built from 13 residues. The CDR3: CASSSGLSYEQYF. The CDR3 DNA sequence: TGTGCCAGCAGCTCTGGACTTTCCTACGAGCAGTACTTC.

This clone was recorded once. V and J are TRBV6-1 and TRBJ2-3; no firm D call. The CDR3 contains 16 residues. Germline V gene data show CDR1 as MNHNS and CDR2 as SASEGT. Between the trimmed V and J ends, which lost 1 base and 3 bases, there was a span of 14 bases. The CDR3 protein is CASSEGRKRTTDTQYF. The CDR3 DNA reads as TGTGCCAGCAGTGAAGGTAGGAAGCGAACGACAGATACGCAGTATTTT.

The genes are TRBV7-9 and TRBJ2-7; D might be TRBD1 (6 bases). Germline CDR1 reads SEHNR; CDR2 reads FQNEAQ (reference sequence). The CDR3 is 13 residues long. Trimming left V 5 bases short and J 5 bases short, with 13 bases between. CDR3 protein: CASSVQGPDEQYF. The CDR3, as DNA: TGTGCCAGCAGCGTACAGGGTCCAGACGAGCAGTACTTC.

The V and J genes are TRBV4-2 and TRBJ1-5; possible D gene TRBD1, 6 bases. This CDR3 spans 13 amino acids. Germline lookup yields CDR1 LGHNA and CDR2 YNFKEQ. The V gene lost 0 bases and the J gene lost 9 bases, with 9 bases spanning the gap. The CDR3 is CASSQDRGTPQHF. The CDR3 nucleotides are TGTGCCAGCAGCCAAGATAGGGGGACGCCCCAGCATTTT.

The chain uses TRBV21-1 and TRBJ1-2. TRBV21-1 corresponds to a pseudogene. This CDR3 has 16 residues. CDR3 sequence (DNA): TGTGCCAGCAGCACCCTAAGAGGGAACTCGGACTATGGCTACACCTTC. This encodes CASSTLRGNSDYGYTF.

V usage is TRBV19 and J usage is TRBJ1-2, with 9 bases lining up with TRBD1. The CDR3 covers 16 residues. Germline loops: CDR1 LNHDA, CDR2 SQIVND (reference sequence). V shed 5 bases, J shed 4 bases, and the junction held 11 bases outside the gene matches. The CDR3 is CASSSAGTGSLYGYTF. The CDR3 nucleotides read TGTGCCAGTAGTTCTGCCGGGACAGGGAGTCTCTATGGCTACACCTTC. The variable domain in full, completed from reference TRBV19 and TRBJ1-2, reads DGGITQSPKYLFRKEGQNVTLSCEQNLNHDAMYWYRQDPGQGLRLIYYSQIVNDFQKGDIAEGYSVSREKKESFPLTVTSAQKNPTAFYLCASSSAGTGSLYGYTFGSGTRLTVV.

The chain employs TRBV20-1 and TRBJ2-5, with 8 bases matching TRBD2. Looked up from germline, CDR1 is DFQATT and CDR2 is SNEGSKA (reference sequence). The V gene end was trimmed by 3 bases and the J gene end by 7 bases; junction bases not matched to a gene: 7. This CDR3 has 13 amino acids. Here the CDR3 DNA reads TGCAGTGCTAGTAGCGGGGCCGTCGGGACCCAGTACTTC. Its protein is CSASSGAVGTQYF.

This chain joins TRBV9 and TRBJ1-6; perhaps TRBD1 as D (5 bases). Trimming removed 6 bases at V and 4 bases at J, with 14 bases between. Per germline, CDR1 SGDLS and CDR2 YYNGEE. This CDR3 comprises 15 residues. The CDR3 reads CASTESGLYNSPLHF. The CDR3 region has the DNA TGTGCCAGCACCGAGTCGGGACTTTATAATTCACCCCTCCACTTT.

The chain joins TRBV12-3 or TRBV12-4 to TRBJ1-2; D ambiguous. Trimming cost V 3 bases and J 4 bases, with 3 bases left between them. CDR3 length equals 11 residues. The CDR3 DNA is TGTGCCAGCAGTTTTATCTATGGCTACACCTTC. As protein: CASSFIYGYTF.

This clone was seen a single time. DNA of the CDR3: TGTGCCAGCAGAGGGGGAGGGGGATATGAGCAGTTCTTC. Translated: CASRGGGGYEQFF. The chain uses TRBV4-2 and TRBJ2-1; D is possibly TRBD2 (7 bases). This CDR3 region has 13 residues. CDR1 and CDR2 (germline): LGHNA, YNFKEQ. V was clipped by 6 bases and J by 8 bases, with 14 bases between them.

V is TRBV13 and J is TRBJ1-1; 9 positions agree with TRBD1. This CDR3 has 14 amino acids. From germline, CDR1 is PRHDT and CDR2 FYEKMQ (reference sequence). J gave up 7 bases and V 0 bases, and 3 bases lay outside the gene matches. CDR3 sequence (DNA): TGTGCCAGCAGCTTAGGACAGGGGGCAAGTGAAGCTTTCTTT. Translated, it gives CASSLGQGASEAFF.

J is TRBJ2-2 and V is TRBV19, with 12 bases identical to TRBD2. Germline V lookup: CDR1 LNHDA, CDR2 SQIVND (reference sequence). Trimming cost V 8 bases and J 2 bases; bases outside gene matches: 9. The CDR3 totals 17 residues. In DNA, the CDR3 is TGTGCCAGTCTATCACTAGCGGGGGGCGTCAACACCGGGGAGCTGTTTTTT. It codes for CASLSLAGGVNTGELFF.

This clone was detected only a few times. The gene calls are TRBV6-5 and TRBJ2-2; 10 bases match TRBD1. V dropped 6 bases and J dropped 6; count of bases not matched to a gene: 7. CDR1 is MNHEY and CDR2 is SVGAGI in the germline V gene. CDR3 length: 15 amino acids. The CDR3 sequence is CASRFRDRGAGELFF. The DNA for the CDR3 is TGTGCCAGCAGATTCCGGGACAGGGGCGCCGGGGAGCTGTTTTTT.

The CDR3 DNA is TGCGCCAGCAGCTTCGATACAGGGGGCTCCTACGAGCAGTACGTC. It is translated as CASSFDTGGSYEQYV. The genes are TRBV5-1 and TRBJ2-7; 8 nucleotides agree with TRBD1. Germline CDR1 is SGHRS and CDR2 is YFSETQ. This CDR3 is built from 15 residues. V gave up 2 bases and J gave up 0 bases; unmatched junction bases: 4.